Many counts were recorded for the clone carrying this TCR beta chain. These data originate in a study of blood T cells in healthy people across ages. CDR3 length: 15 amino acids. Germline CDR1 reads SGHAT; CDR2 reads FQNNGV. Deletions cut 4 bases from V and 2 bases from J, with 13 bases between. It was with a sample-barcoded 5' primer and a J-beta primer mix that a second PCR of roughly 7 to 12 cycles was run. From the 5' RACE reads, TCRdb called clonotypes with MiXCR, one entry per CDR3 protein. The repertoire holds about 1.6 million distinct CDR3 sequences, about 35% seen once, with over 9% in the top ten.

This chain links TRBV11-2 with TRBJ2-3; the D gene is possibly TRBD1 (6 bases). The specimen sequenced was blood. The origin of this receptor is a woman in her twenties or thirties in good health. Here the CDR3 DNA reads TGTGCCAGCAGCTCAACCGGGACATTCACAGATACGCAGTATTTT. This codes for CASSSTGTFTDTQYF.